This T cell receptor (beta chain) was found in a study of shared clonotypes between healthy human individuals. General study points: How much donors shared clonotypes was expected to be affected by sequencing depth. Apart from blood, nothing was sampled; tissue repertoires likely differ. Large depth notwithstanding, sorted-subset sequencing proved incomplete by rarefaction.

Samples underwent the assay at deep level. Method: immunoSEQ multiplex PCR; TCRdb's copy keeps in-frame clones and lacks some. The profile shows about 1.1 million clones, about 84% of them singletons. Concerning this clone: Its antigen is as yet unknown.

This CDR3 has 14 amino acids. Germline assignment: CDR1 SGHKS and CDR2 YYEKEE (reference sequence). The V gene is TRBV5-5, the J gene TRBJ2-5, with 11 bases fitting TRBD1. The J call could be wrong; TRBJ2-7 is a better fit for the DNA end. Sequenced sample: memory CD4+ T cells from PBMCs. Sample subset: CD45RA-negative fraction. The TCR sequence derives from a man aged 18 to 35 in good health. Some clones in this sample may be carry-over from other donors' samples. DNA for the CDR3: TGTGCCAGCAGAAGCGGGACAGGGGGCTACGAGCAGTACTTC. Protein sequence: CASRSGTGGYEQYF.